This T cell receptor beta chain stems from a study of cytomegalovirus exposure and HLA in healthy donors. For the study at large: Early released data comprised some 91 million unique TCRs from HLA-typed donors. Study-wide results and limits: Researchers counted around 160 TCR beta chains as cytomegalovirus-associated. Previous analysis showed most TCR beta V segments were productive about 87% or about 30% of the time. Likely technical artifact: a cluster of highly shared sequence variants.

The study ran its PCR with 60 Vbeta and 13 Jbeta primers. TCRdb's copy holds only in-frame clones and misses some; the assay was immunoSEQ multiplex PCR. The sample has 150,000 to 200,000 clones, roughly 83% seen once. In regard to this clone: What it binds is unknown.

The CDR3 runs 18 residues. The V and J ends lost 4 bases and 6 bases, in that order; junction bases with no gene match: 20. The V gene's germline CDR1 is SGDLS and CDR2 YYNGEE. This TCR derives from a woman between 50 and 59 years old in good health and CMV-seronegative. Sequenced input: PBMCs. The chain combines TRBV9 with TRBJ1-2, with 8 bases fitting TRBD1. The CDR3 loop reads CASSSDTGLGDRFHGYTF. For the CDR3, the DNA is TGTGCCAGCAGCTCTGATACAGGTTTAGGGGACAGGTTCCATGGCTACACCTTC.